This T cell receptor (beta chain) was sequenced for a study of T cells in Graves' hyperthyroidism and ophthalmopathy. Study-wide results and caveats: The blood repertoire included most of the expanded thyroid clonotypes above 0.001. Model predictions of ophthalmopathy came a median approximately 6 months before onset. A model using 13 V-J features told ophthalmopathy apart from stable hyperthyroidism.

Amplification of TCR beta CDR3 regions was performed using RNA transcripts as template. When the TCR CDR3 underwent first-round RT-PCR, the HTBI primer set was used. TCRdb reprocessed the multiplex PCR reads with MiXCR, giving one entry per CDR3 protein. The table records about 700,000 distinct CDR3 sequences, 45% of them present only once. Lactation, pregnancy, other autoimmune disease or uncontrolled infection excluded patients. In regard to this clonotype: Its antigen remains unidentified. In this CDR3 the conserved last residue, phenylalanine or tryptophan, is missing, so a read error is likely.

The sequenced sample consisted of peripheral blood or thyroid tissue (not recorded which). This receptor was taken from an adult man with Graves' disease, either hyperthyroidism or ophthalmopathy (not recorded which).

CDR3 sequence (DNA): TGTGCCAGCAGTTCCGGACTAGCGAGGACCTACGAGCAGTACTTA. This gives the protein CASSSGLARTYEQYL. The chain combines TRBV7-9 with TRBJ2-7; 9 nucleotides line up with TRBD2. J lost 2 bases, V lost 6 bases, and 8 bases had no gene match. The length of the CDR3 is 15 residues. From germline, CDR1 is SEHNR and CDR2 FQNEAQ (reference sequence).